This record concerns one TCR beta chain sequence. This specimen comes from a study of blood T cell repertoires in COVID-19. Overall study: Acute and convalescent COVID-19 specimens originated in the United States, Italy and Spain. T cells, B-cell-depleted T cells, or PBMCs supplied cDNA or gDNA.

Only in-frame clones appear in the TCRdb table, and some are missing; sequencing was by immunoSEQ multiplex PCR. Here the sample spans 95,000 or so clones, roughly 80% being singletons. The V and J ends lost 1 base and 4 bases respectively, with 16 bases between them. Germline V gene lookup returns CDR1 MGHRA and CDR2 YSYEKL. This CDR3 region has 16 residues. Material: peripheral blood. The chain employs TRBV4-1 and TRBJ1-2; weak D call: TRBD1 (6 bases). The source is an older man with active or convalescent COVID-19. As DNA, the CDR3 is TGCGCCAGCAGCCAAGTGGGAACAGGGTCTGGCTATGGCTACACCTTC. Its protein is CASSQVGTGSGYGYTF.